This TCR beta chain was found in a study of control samples from healthy donors and cancer patients. Trimming pared 2 bases from V and 10 bases from J, leaving 9 bases between. This CDR3 has 13 residues. CDR1 MNHEY and CDR2 SVGEGT come from the germline V gene. Sequencing used immunoSEQ multiplex PCR; TCRdb keeps in-frame clones, though not all of them. The repertoire holds about 98,000 clones, roughly 94% seen once, with under 3% in the top ten. This clonotype was sampled from a woman aged 18-35 years in good health. V is TRBV6-2 or TRBV6-3 and J is TRBJ1-6; no firm D call. The sample consisted of blood. CDR3 nucleotide sequence: TGTGCCAGCAGTTACCGTGAAGAGTCACCCCTCCACTTT. This translates into CASSYREESPLHF.